The sequence of this T cell receptor beta chain was determined in a study of sequential checkpoint blockade in melanoma. In the study overall: Both treatment sequences were followed by maintenance nivolumab. Matched biopsies came pretreatment and at week 13 for about two dozen patients.

The germline CDR1 and CDR2 sequences are WSHSY and SAAADI. Trimming cost V 6 bases and J 1 base, with 9 bases left between them. The CDR3 is 13 amino acids. As for treatment: randomized to nivolumab then ipilimumab (arm A) or the reverse (arm B). Clones were read by immunoSEQ multiplex PCR, and TCRdb kept only the in-frame ones, dropping some. The data contain roughly 4,700 clones, approximately 23% of them singletons. This material consisted of tumor tissue (inferred from file names), taken from a patient given nivolumab and ipilimumab in sequence. The receptor's source is a human donor with melanoma. The genes are TRBV10-2 and TRBJ1-1; D call uncertain. CDR3 protein: CASSHGPNTEAFF. The CDR3 region has the DNA TGCGCCAGCAGCCACGGGCCGAACACTGAAGCTTTCTTT.